This entry lists 23 T cell receptor beta chains sequenced from one sample in a study of Ad26.COV2.S vaccination and SARS-CoV-2 variants (dated by TCRdb to the early 2020s). What this sample's time point label stands for: individuals recovered from natural SARS-CoV-2 infection. Library construction relied on the immunoSEQ multiplex PCR assay. Held by TCRdb, this immuneACCESS table contains in-frame sequences only and omits some clones. Under half of the omission traces to an unresolved V gene where checked; the cause of the rest is unknown. The sample table contains some 190,000 clones; only one count was recorded for around nine tenths of them. The ten biggest clones cover roughly 6% of the sample. The sequenced sample was peripheral blood, obtained after recovery from COVID-19. These receptors all come from a human donor who had recovered from COVID-19.

This sequence joins TRBV2 and TRBJ1-1; TRBD1 might be the D (6 bases). This CDR3 comprises 18 residues. V was cut by 0 bases and J by 0 bases, with 17 bases left in between. Germline V gives CDR1 SNHLY, CDR2 FYNNEI. Here the CDR3 reads CASSEAIGQRKLNTEAFF. DNA for the CDR3: TGTGCCAGCAGTGAAGCGATTGGACAGCGAAAGTTGAACACTGAAGCTTTCTTT.

The V and J genes are TRBV5-1 and TRBJ2-7, with TRBD2 identical over 11 bases. J lost 2 bases, V lost 1 base, and 2 bases had no gene match. Germline lookup yields CDR1 SGHRS and CDR2 YFSETQ. The CDR3 sequence is 15 residues long. The CDR3 DNA reads as TGCGCCAGCAGCTTGACGACTAGCGGGGCCTACGAGCAGTACTTC. It is translated as CASSLTTSGAYEQYF. The complete variable domain, with remaining parts taken from reference TRBV5-1 and TRBJ2-7, reads KAGVTQTPRYLIKTRGQQVTLSCSPISGHRSVSWYQQTPGQGLQFLFEYFSETQRNKGNFPGRFSGRQFSNSRSEMNVSTLELGDSALYLCASSLTTSGAYEQYFGPGTRLTVT.

Only a few counts were recorded for this clone. The rearrangement links TRBV6-1 to TRBJ1-1; 9 bases match TRBD1. Germline CDR1 and CDR2: MNHNS and SASEGT. V gave up 2 bases and J gave up 5 bases; unmatched junction bases: 9. The CDR3 is 16 amino acids. The chain's CDR3 is CASSEWFGTGRTEAFF. Here the CDR3 DNA reads TGTGCCAGCAGTGAATGGTTTGGGACAGGGAGGACTGAAGCTTTCTTT.

This clone was seen only a few times. The V and J genes are TRBV9 and TRBJ2-7; 9 bases are a match to TRBD1. V lost 4 bases to trimming and J lost 5 bases; unmatched junction nucleotides: 7. From germline, CDR1 is SGDLS and CDR2 YYNGEE. This CDR3 is built from 14 residues. The CDR3 loop reads CASSSGDRAHEQYF. The CDR3 bases are TGTGCCAGCAGCAGTGGGGACAGGGCGCACGAGCAGTACTTC. Together with reference TRBV9 and TRBJ2-7, the CDR3 gives the full variable domain: DSGVTQTPKHLITATGQRVTLRCSPRSGDLSVYWYQQSLDQGLQFLIQYYNGEERAKGNILERFSAQQFPDLHSELNLSSLELGDSALYFCASSSGDRAHEQYFGPGTRLTVT.

The V call is TRBV6-5, the J call TRBJ1-5, with 8 bases that match TRBD1. The J segment lost 5 bases and the V segment lost 7 bases, leaving 7 bases of the junction unmatched. Germline V gene sequence: CDR1 MNHEY, CDR2 SVGAGI. The CDR3 is 14 residues long. DNA of the CDR3: TGTGCCAGCAAGAGACAGGGGAGGGATCAGCCCCAGCATTTT. This gives the protein CASKRQGRDQPQHF.

This clone was seen only once. The chain combines TRBV3-1 (or the pseudogene TRBV3-2) with TRBJ2-7, with 10 positions matching TRBD2. Trimming at V came to 5 bases and at J to 4 bases, leaving 14 bases not matched to a gene. This CDR3 comprises 17 residues. CDR1 and CDR2 (germline): LGHDT, YNNKEL (reference sequence). The CDR3 loop is CASSRLGSLAGAYEQYF. The DNA for the CDR3 is TGTGCCAGCAGCAGGCTGGGATCTCTAGCGGGAGCTTACGAGCAGTACTTC.

V is TRBV6-1 and J is TRBJ2-7; D is undetermined. The CDR3 is made up of 15 amino acids. The germline V gene encodes CDR1 MNHNS and CDR2 SASEGT. V gave up 1 base and J gave up 2 bases, with 12 bases separating them. As DNA, the CDR3 is TGTGCCAGCAGTGAAGGGGTAGTCAAGGCCTACGAGCAGTACTTC. This encodes CASSEGVVKAYEQYF.

The chain combines TRBV5-1 with TRBJ2-3; tentatively, D is TRBD2 (6 bases). Germline-derived CDR1 and CDR2 are SGHRS and YFSETQ. The CDR3 spans 14 residues. V was trimmed by 0 bases and J by 6 bases, leaving 11 bases between them. CDR3 sequence reads: CASSLVSGRDTQYF. The CDR3 DNA reads as TGCGCCAGCAGCTTGGTTTCAGGGAGGGATACGCAGTATTTT.

This clone was observed a handful of times. The chain is built from TRBV11-3 and TRBJ2-1; 8 positions agree with TRBD2. In germline, CDR1 is SGHNT, CDR2 YENEEA. V lost 0 bases and J lost 4; bases outside the gene matches: 11. The length of the CDR3 is 18 residues. The CDR3 DNA sequence: TGTGCCAGCAGCTTAGATTGGGGGACGGGAGGGCCGTACAATGAGCAGTTCTTC. It specifies CASSLDWGTGGPYNEQFF.

This clone was detected only a few times. The rearrangement joins TRBV7-6 to TRBJ1-2; D possibly corresponds to TRBD1 (5 bases). V dropped 6 bases and J dropped 2 bases, with 16 bases sitting between them. The CDR3 covers 15 residues. Germline CDR1 and CDR2: SGHVS and FNYEAQ. In DNA, the CDR3 is TGTGCCAGCAGTGGAGGGGACGCAAGAAACTATGGCTACACCTTC. Its protein is CASSGGDARNYGYTF. The full variable domain, in which reference TRBV7-6 and TRBJ1-2 provide the parts outside the CDR3, is GAGVSQSPRYKVTKRGQDVALRCDPISGHVSLYWYRQALGQGPEFLTYFNYEAQQDKSGLPNDRFSAERPEGSISTLTIQRTEQRDSAMYRCASSGGDARNYGYTFGSGTRLTVV.

CDR3 sequence: CASSVAGRGSYEQYF. CDR3 sequence (DNA): TGTGCCAGCAGCGTAGCGGGTAGGGGTTCCTACGAGCAGTACTTC. The chain carries TRBV9 and TRBJ2-7; a weak D match, TRBD1 (5 bases). The CDR3 totals 15 residues. Trimming cost V 0 bases and J 1 base, with 11 bases left between them. CDR1 and CDR2 (germline): SGDLS, YYNGEE. Full variable domain (missing parts from reference TRBV9 and TRBJ2-7): DSGVTQTPKHLITATGQRVTLRCSPRSGDLSVYWYQQSLDQGLQFLIQYYNGEERAKGNILERFSAQQFPDLHSELNLSSLELGDSALYFCASSVAGRGSYEQYFGPGTRLTVT.

The sample holds one count of this clone. V is TRBV6-4 and J is TRBJ2-1; D gene uncertain. Germline V gene lookup returns CDR1 MRHNA and CDR2 SNTAGT. The germline V and J ends were trimmed by 3 bases and 0 bases, with 9 bases remaining between them. The CDR3 runs to 15 residues. The CDR3 here is CASSEERSSYNEQFF. CDR3 DNA sequence: TGTGCCAGCAGTGAGGAGAGAAGCTCCTACAATGAGCAGTTCTTC.

The V call is TRBV5-4, the J call TRBJ1-5; maybe TRBD1 (5 bases). CDR1 SGHNT and CDR2 YYREEE come from the germline V gene (reference sequence). V was shortened by 10 bases and J by 4 bases, with 18 bases between the two germline ends. This CDR3 is built from 14 residues. CDR3 residues: CAGGLTPRNQPQHF. CDR3 coding DNA: TGTGCCGGGGGATTGACTCCCAGGAATCAGCCCCAGCATTTT.

The gene calls are TRBV11-2 and TRBJ1-5; 9 bases are a match to TRBD1. Germline CDR1 SGHAT, CDR2 FQNNGV. The CDR3 has 14 residues. V shed 5 bases and J 10 bases; nucleotides not matched to a gene: 9. Written as DNA, the CDR3 is TGTGCCAGCAGCCTGGGGACAGGGTCAGGACCCCAGCATTTT. Translated: CASSLGTGSGPQHF. The full variable domain, completed using reference TRBV11-2 and TRBJ1-5, is EAGVAQSPRYKIIEKRQSVAFWCNPISGHATLYWYQQILGQGPKLLIQFQNNGVVDDSQLPKDRFSAERLKGVDSTLKIQPAKLEDSAVYLCASSLGTGSGPQHFGDGTRLSIL.

V gene TRBV6-6 combines with J gene TRBJ2-7; TRBD1 might be the D (6 bases). The ends were cut back, 2 bases at V and 2 bases at J, with 13 bases in the middle. The CDR3 has 15 residues. Germline V lookup: CDR1 MNHNY, CDR2 SVGAGI (reference sequence). CDR3 region: CASSYVRTVAYEQYF. DNA for the CDR3: TGTGCCAGCAGTTACGTTCGGACAGTAGCCTACGAGCAGTACTTC.

The chain couples TRBV7-2 to TRBJ2-2, with TRBD2 matching over 7 bases. CDR1 is SGHTA and CDR2 is FQGNSA in the germline V gene. CDR3 length equals 15 residues. Trimming removed 4 bases from V and 0 bases from J; junction bases left unmatched: 2. The CDR3 reads CASSSLAANTGELFF. DNA of the CDR3: TGTGCCAGCAGCTCCCTAGCGGCGAACACCGGGGAGCTGTTTTTT.

There are a few counts of this clone. J is TRBJ2-7 and V is TRBV5-1; TRBD1 aligns across 7 bases. In germline, CDR1 is SGHRS, CDR2 YFSETQ. V was pared by 1 base and J by 6 bases, with 13 bases of the junction left unmatched. The CDR3 contains 16 residues. CDR3 DNA sequence: TGCGCCAGCAGCTTGTTAGGGGGACAGTGGGCTGGCGAGCAGTACTTC. Its protein is CASSLLGGQWAGEQYF.

This chain uses TRBV28 with TRBJ1-4; 9 nucleotides agree with TRBD1. The V and J ends lost 7 bases and 8 bases, in that order; junction bases with no gene match: 14. Germline CDR1 and CDR2: MDHEN and SYDVKM. The CDR3 has 16 amino acids. CDR3 in DNA: TGTGCCAGCAACTCCCCGGTCGGGACAGGGACAGAAAAACTGTTTTTT. Its translation: CASNSPVGTGTEKLFF.

The rearrangement uses TRBV20-1 and TRBJ1-5; D is possibly TRBD1 (5 bases). CDR3 size: 13 residues. Germline lookup yields CDR1 DFQATT and CDR2 SNEGSKA (reference sequence). Trimming removed 3 bases from V and 5 bases from J, with 11 bases in between. CDR3 sequence reads: CSASGTADQPQHF. As DNA, the CDR3 is TGCAGTGCTAGTGGGACGGCGGATCAGCCCCAGCATTTT.

The chain is built from TRBV2 and TRBJ1-2, with D possibly matching TRBD1 (5 bases). CDR3 length: 14 amino acids. Germline V gene data show CDR1 as SNHLY and CDR2 as FYNNEI. V lost 6 bases, J lost 6 bases, and 17 bases lay in between. The DNA of the CDR3 is TGTGCCAGCAGGCTCCTGAGGGAAGGGGATGGCTACACCTTC. This encodes CASRLLREGDGYTF.

The chain employs TRBV6-4 and TRBJ2-1; possibly TRBD2 for D (7 bases). Per the germline V gene, CDR1 is MRHNA and CDR2 is SNTAGT. CDR3 length: 15 residues. The V and J ends lost 1 base and 6 bases respectively, with 13 bases between them. The CDR3 bases are TGTGCCAGCAGTGACTTCGGGGGGCAAGGCAATGAGCAGTTCTTC. Residues: CASSDFGGQGNEQFF.

V is TRBV12-2 and J is TRBJ2-1; TRBD1, the D gene given by the table, was not confirmed from the DNA. TRBV12-2 is a known pseudogene. The CDR3 has 17 residues. CDR3 region: CASRPQGPDSSYNEQFF. In nucleotides, the CDR3 is TGTGCAAGTCGCCCGCAGGGGCCGGACAGCTCCTACAATGAGCAGTTCTTC.

The rearrangement links TRBV5-1 to TRBJ2-1; 9 bases agree with TRBD1. In germline, CDR1 is SGHRS, CDR2 YFSETQ. Germline trimming cut 4 bases from V and 5 bases from J; bases unmatched to any gene: 4. The CDR3 covers 14 residues. The CDR3 DNA reads as TGCGCCAGCAGCCTACGGACAGGGGACAATGAGCAGTTCTTC. This sequence encodes CASSLRTGDNEQFF.